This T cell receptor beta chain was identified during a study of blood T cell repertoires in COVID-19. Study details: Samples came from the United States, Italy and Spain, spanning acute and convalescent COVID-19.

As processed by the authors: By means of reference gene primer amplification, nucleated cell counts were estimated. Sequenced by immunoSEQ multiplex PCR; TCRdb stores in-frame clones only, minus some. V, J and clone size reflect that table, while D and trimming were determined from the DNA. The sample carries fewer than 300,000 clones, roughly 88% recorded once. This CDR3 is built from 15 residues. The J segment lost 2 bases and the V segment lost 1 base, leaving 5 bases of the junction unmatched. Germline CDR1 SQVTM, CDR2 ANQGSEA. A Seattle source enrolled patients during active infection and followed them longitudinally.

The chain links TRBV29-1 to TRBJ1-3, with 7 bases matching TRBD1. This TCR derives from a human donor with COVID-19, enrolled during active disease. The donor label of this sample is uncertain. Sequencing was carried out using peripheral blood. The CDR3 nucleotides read TGCAGCGTTGAAGGGGTCAGGGGGACTGGAAACACCATATATTTT. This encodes CSVEGVRGTGNTIYF.